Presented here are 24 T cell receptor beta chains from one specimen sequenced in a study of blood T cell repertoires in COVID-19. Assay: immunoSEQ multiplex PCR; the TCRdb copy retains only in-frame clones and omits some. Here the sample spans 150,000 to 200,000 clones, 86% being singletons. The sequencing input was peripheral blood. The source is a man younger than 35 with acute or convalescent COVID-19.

The CDR3 region is CASSLRTSGESEQFF. CDR3 nucleotides: TGTGCCAGCAGTCTTAGGACTAGCGGGGAGAGTGAGCAGTTCTTC. V usage is TRBV2 and J usage is TRBJ2-1; 12 bases align to TRBD2. V was clipped by 5 bases and J by 9 bases; unmatched bases: 8. Looked up from germline, CDR1 is SNHLY and CDR2 is FYNNEI. This CDR3 region has 15 residues.

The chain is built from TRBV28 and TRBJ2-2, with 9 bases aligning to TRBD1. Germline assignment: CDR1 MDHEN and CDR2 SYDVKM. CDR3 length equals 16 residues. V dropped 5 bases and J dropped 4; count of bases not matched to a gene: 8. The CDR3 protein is CASSTPQGARTGELFF. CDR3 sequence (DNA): TGTGCCAGCAGTACCCCACAGGGGGCGCGCACCGGGGAGCTGTTTTTT. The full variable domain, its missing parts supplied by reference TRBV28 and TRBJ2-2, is DVKVTQSSRYLVKRTGEKVFLECVQDMDHENMFWYRQDPGLGLRLIYFSYDVKMKEKGDIPEGYSVSREKKERFSLILESASTNQTSMYLCASSTPQGARTGELFFGEGSRLTVL.

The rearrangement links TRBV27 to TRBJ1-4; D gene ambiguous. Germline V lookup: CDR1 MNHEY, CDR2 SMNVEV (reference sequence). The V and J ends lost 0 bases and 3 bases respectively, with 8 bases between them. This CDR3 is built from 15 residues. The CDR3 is CASSLSHRPNEKLFF. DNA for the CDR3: TGTGCCAGCAGTTTATCGCACAGACCTAATGAAAAACTGTTTTTT.

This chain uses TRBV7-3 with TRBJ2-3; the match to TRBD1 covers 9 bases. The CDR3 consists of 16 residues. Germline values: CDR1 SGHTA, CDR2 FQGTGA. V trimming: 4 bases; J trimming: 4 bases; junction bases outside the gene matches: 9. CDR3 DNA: TGTGCCAGCAGCTCATACCCGGGACAGGGTGCAGATACGCAGTATTTT. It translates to CASSSYPGQGADTQYF.

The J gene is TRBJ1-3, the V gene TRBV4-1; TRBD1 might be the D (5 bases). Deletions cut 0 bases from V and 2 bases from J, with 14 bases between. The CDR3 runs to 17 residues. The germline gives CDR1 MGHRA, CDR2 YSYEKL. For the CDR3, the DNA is TGCGCCAGCAGCCAAGAAGGGACTCCGAAGGCTGGAAACACCATATATTTT. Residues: CASSQEGTPKAGNTIYF.

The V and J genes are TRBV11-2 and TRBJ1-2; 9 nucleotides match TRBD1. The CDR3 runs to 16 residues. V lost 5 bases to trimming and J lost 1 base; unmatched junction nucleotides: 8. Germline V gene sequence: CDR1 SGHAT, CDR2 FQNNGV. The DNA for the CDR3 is TGTGCCAGCAGCGGTGACAGGGGGTCTTTTAACTATGGCTACACCTTC. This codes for CASSGDRGSFNYGYTF.

The CDR3 is CATSRNYAGPNSPLHF. The CDR3 DNA is TGTGCCACCAGCAGAAACTACGCGGGACCGAATTCACCCCTCCACTTT. This chain joins TRBV15 and TRBJ1-6, with D perhaps TRBD1 (5 bases). The CDR3 is 16 residues long. Germline CDR1 LNHNV, CDR2 YYDKDF (reference sequence). V dropped 2 bases and J dropped 7 bases, with 15 bases sitting between them.

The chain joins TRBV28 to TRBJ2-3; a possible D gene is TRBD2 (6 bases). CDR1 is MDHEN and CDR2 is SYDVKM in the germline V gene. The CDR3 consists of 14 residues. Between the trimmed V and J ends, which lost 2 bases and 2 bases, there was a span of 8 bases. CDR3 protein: CASSLGGYTDTQYF. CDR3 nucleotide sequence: TGTGCCAGCAGTTTAGGGGGGTACACAGATACGCAGTATTTT.

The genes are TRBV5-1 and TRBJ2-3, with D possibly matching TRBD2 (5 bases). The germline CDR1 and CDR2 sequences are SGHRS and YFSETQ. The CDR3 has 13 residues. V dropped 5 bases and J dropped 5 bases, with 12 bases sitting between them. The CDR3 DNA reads TGCGCCAGCAGGGGGAGAGTGAGAGATACGCAGTATTTT. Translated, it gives CASRGRVRDTQYF.

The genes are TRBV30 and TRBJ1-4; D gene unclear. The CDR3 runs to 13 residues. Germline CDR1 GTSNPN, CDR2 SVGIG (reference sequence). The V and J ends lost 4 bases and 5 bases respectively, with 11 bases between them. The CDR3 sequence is CAWNPEWNEKLFF. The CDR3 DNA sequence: TGTGCCTGGAACCCCGAGTGGAATGAAAAACTGTTTTTT.

The CDR3 DNA reads as TGTGCCAGCAGCCAAAGCGGGACTAGCGGGGGGGCGCGGTGGAATGAGCAGTTCTTC. The encoded protein is CASSQSGTSGGARWNEQFF. The V call is TRBV3-1 (or the pseudogene TRBV3-2), the J call TRBJ2-1; TRBD2 matches 16 bases. The junction had 11 bases not matched to a gene; V was cut back by 2 bases and J by 7 bases. Germline CDR1 reads LGHDT; CDR2 reads YNNKEL (reference sequence). This CDR3 has 19 residues.

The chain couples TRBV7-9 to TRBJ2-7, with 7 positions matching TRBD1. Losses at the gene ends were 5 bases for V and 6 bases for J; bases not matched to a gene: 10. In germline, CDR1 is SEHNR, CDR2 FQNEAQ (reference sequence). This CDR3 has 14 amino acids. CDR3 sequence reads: CASSPRDRPVEQYF. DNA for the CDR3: TGTGCCAGCAGCCCACGGGACAGACCCGTCGAGCAGTACTTC.

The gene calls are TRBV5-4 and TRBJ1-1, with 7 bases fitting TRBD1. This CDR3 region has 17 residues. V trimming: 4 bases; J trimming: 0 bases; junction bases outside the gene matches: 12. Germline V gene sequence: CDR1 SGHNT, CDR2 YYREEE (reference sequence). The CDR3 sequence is CASSLPPPGQMNTEAFF. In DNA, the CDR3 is TGTGCCAGCAGCCTACCCCCACCGGGACAGATGAACACTGAAGCTTTCTTT.

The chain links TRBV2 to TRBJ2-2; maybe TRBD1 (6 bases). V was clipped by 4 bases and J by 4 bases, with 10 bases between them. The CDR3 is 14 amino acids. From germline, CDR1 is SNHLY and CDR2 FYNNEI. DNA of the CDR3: TGTGCCAGCAGTGGCACAGGGAGCACCGGGGAGCTGTTTTTT. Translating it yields CASSGTGSTGELFF.

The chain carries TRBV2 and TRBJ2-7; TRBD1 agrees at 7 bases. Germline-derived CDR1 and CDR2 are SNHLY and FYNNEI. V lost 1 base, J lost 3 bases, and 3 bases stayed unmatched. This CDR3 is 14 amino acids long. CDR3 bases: TGTGCCAGCAGTGAAGGGACAGGATTCTACGAGCAGTACGTC. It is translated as CASSEGTGFYEQYV.

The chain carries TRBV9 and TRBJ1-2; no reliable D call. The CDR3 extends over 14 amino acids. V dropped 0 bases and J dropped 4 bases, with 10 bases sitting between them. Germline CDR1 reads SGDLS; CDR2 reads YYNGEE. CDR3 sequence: CASSVEQIGYGYTF. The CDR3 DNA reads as TGTGCCAGCAGCGTAGAACAGATTGGCTATGGCTACACCTTC.

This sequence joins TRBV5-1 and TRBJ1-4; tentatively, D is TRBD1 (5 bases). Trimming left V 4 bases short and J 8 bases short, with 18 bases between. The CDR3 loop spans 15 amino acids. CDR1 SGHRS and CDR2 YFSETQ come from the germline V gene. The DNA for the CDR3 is TGCGCCAGCAGCCCCGGGCGCGGGGCGGGGGAAAAACTGTTTTTT. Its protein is CASSPGRGAGEKLFF.

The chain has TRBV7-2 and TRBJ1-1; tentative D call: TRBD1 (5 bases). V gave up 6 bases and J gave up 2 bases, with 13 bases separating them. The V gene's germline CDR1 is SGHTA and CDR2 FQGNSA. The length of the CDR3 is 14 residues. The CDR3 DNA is TGTGCCAGCAGGGCAGGGTACCCAAACACTGAAGCTTTCTTT. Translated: CASRAGYPNTEAFF.

For the CDR3, the DNA is TGTGCCAGCAGTGACACAGGAGTCTCTAGCAATCAGCCCCAGCATTTT. Translating it yields CASSDTGVSSNQPQHF. The chain recombines TRBV6-1 with TRBJ1-5; D might be TRBD1 (5 bases). Trimming stripped 3 bases from V and 0 bases from J, with 12 bases between. The CDR3 runs to 16 residues. Germline V gene sequence: CDR1 MNHNS, CDR2 SASEGT.

The CDR3 DNA sequence: TGTGCCAGCAGTCATGACAAGGCCTACGAGCAGTACGTC. It yields the protein CASSHDKAYEQYV. This chain links TRBV6-5 with TRBJ2-7; D remains unclear. V shed 5 bases and J shed 2 bases, with 10 bases lying between them. The CDR3 spans 13 residues. Germline CDR1 reads MNHEY; CDR2 reads SVGAGI.

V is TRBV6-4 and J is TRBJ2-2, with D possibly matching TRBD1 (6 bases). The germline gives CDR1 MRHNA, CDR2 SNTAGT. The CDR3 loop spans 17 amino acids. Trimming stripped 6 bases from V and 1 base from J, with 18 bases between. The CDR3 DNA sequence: TGTGCCAGCAGCCCCGGGGACACTTTAGGGAACACCGGGGAGCTGTTTTTT. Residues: CASSPGDTLGNTGELFF.

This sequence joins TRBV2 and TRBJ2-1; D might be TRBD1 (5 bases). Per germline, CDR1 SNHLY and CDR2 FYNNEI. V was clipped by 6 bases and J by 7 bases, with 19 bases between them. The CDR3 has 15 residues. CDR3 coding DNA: TGTGCCAGCAGAGTCCAGGGTATTAGGGGAAATGAGCAGTTCTTC. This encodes CASRVQGIRGNEQFF.

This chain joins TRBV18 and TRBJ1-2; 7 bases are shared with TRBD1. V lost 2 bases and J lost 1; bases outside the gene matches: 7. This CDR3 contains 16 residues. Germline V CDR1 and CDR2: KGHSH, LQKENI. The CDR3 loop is CASSPEQGPYNYGYTF. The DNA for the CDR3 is TGTGCCAGCTCACCAGAACAGGGGCCATATAACTATGGCTACACCTTC.

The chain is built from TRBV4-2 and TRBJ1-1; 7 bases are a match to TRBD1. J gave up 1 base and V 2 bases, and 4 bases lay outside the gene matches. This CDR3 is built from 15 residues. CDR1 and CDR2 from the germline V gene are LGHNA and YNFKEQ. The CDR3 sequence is CASSQNRGPNTEAFF. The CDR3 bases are TGTGCCAGCAGCCAAAACAGGGGACCGAACACTGAAGCTTTCTTT.